Below are 18 T cell receptor beta chains sequenced from a single sample in a study of CD8+CD57+ T cells in acquired aplastic anemia. The use of genomic DNA as template underpinned the TCR beta VDJ and CDR3 profiling. TCRdb re-called the reads with MiXCR, one entry per CDR3 protein. The data contain approximately 200,000 distinct CDR3 sequences, approximately 50% of them seen just once; the ten biggest clones take up approximately 15%. The sequenced sample was sorted CD4+, CD8+, or CD8+CD57+ T cells (not recorded which) from PBMCs. The receptors stem from a human donor in good health, serving as a control.

This clonotype has only a few counts. The J gene is TRBJ2-7, the V gene TRBV5-5, with D maybe TRBD2 (6 bases). This CDR3 has 16 residues. V dropped 0 bases and J dropped 0 bases, with 13 bases sitting between them. Germline CDR1 and CDR2: SGHKS and YYEKEE (reference sequence). CDR3 DNA sequence: TGTGCCAGCAGCTTGGTAGTAGCGGTCTTCTCCTACGAGCAGTACTTC. As protein: CASSLVVAVFSYEQYF.

In DNA form, the CDR3 reads TGTGCCAGCAGCTTTAAGACAGGAAACACAGATACGCAGTATTTT. This sequence encodes CASSFKTGNTDTQYF. The J gene is TRBJ2-3, the V gene TRBV25-1; weak D call: TRBD1 (6 bases). This CDR3 comprises 15 residues. V was clipped by 6 bases and J by 2 bases, with 15 bases between them. Germline V gene data show CDR1 as MGHDK and CDR2 as SYGVNS.

The rearrangement uses TRBV7-9 and TRBJ1-5, with TRBD1 matching 8 bases. CDR3 length: 14 residues. J was trimmed by 3 bases and V by 5 bases; bases with no gene match: 3. CDR1 is SEHNR and CDR2 is FQNEAQ in the germline V gene (reference sequence). The CDR3 is CASSDRGYNQPQHF. The CDR3 nucleotides read TGTGCCAGCAGCGACAGGGGCTACAATCAGCCCCAGCATTTT.

This clonotype was observed a few times. The V and J genes are TRBV19 and TRBJ2-7; 10 positions agree with TRBD1. There are 15 residues in the CDR3. J was trimmed by 2 bases and V by 11 bases; bases with no gene match: 12. Germline V gene sequence: CDR1 LNHDA, CDR2 SQIVND (reference sequence). The CDR3 is CAVKPTGTGAYEQYF. The CDR3 DNA reads TGTGCCGTCAAGCCAACCGGGACAGGGGCCTACGAGCAGTACTTC.

Comments on this clonotype: A much larger clonotype is one base distant, so this may be a read error. The J gene is TRBJ2-3, the V gene TRBV11-2, with 7 bases identical to TRBD1. The CDR3 is 16 residues long. CDR1 SGHAT and CDR2 FQNNGV come from the germline V gene. The CDR3 spells CASSPHEGARTGTQYF. CDR3 DNA sequence: TGTGCCAGCAGCCCCCATGAGGGGGCCCGCACAGGTACGCAGTATTTT.

This clonotype was detected a few times. This sequence joins TRBV16 and TRBJ1-3; TRBD1 matches 7 bases. V lost 8 bases, J lost 2 bases, and 12 bases stayed unmatched. Germline CDR1 reads KGHSY; CDR2 reads FQNENV. The length of the CDR3 is 16 residues. The CDR3 sequence: CASSPRQGGAGNTIYF. As DNA, the CDR3 is TGTGCCAGCTCACCCCGACAGGGTGGTGCTGGAAACACCATATATTTT.

The chain uses TRBV10-3 and TRBJ1-2, with a possible D match to TRBD1 (5 bases). The CDR3 is made up of 13 amino acids. Trimming took off 5 bases at V and 6 bases at J, with 13 bases between the two ends. Germline-derived CDR1 and CDR2 are ENHRY and SYGVKD. CDR3 sequence (DNA): TGTGCCATCAGTAGACGGGACGTACATGGCTACACCTTC. Translating gives CAISRRDVHGYTF.

This clonotype was recorded many times. This chain uses TRBV10-3 with TRBJ2-5; TRBD2 matches at 9 bases. With 10 bases clipped from V and 0 bases from J, the junction kept 18 bases outside the gene matches. This CDR3 spans 18 amino acids. Germline V gene lookup returns CDR1 ENHRY and CDR2 SYGVKD. In nucleotides, the CDR3 is TGTGCCACCCCCCCCCCCCGGCCTAGCGGGGTATACCAAGAGACCCAGTACTTC. Its protein product is CATPPPRPSGVYQETQYF.

The rearrangement joins TRBV19 to TRBJ1-6, with TRBD1 as a possible D gene (5 bases). This CDR3 is built from 15 residues. Trimming removed 9 bases from V and 9 bases from J, with 21 bases in between. Per the germline V gene, CDR1 is LNHDA and CDR2 is SQIVND (reference sequence). CDR3 amino acids: CASSLVGEGSSPLHF. The CDR3 bases are TGTGCCAGCAGCTTGGTCGGGGAGGGGAGTTCACCCCTCCACTTT.

The rearrangement uses TRBV9 and TRBJ1-6; 8 nucleotides match TRBD1. Losses at the gene ends were 4 bases for V and 7 bases for J; bases not matched to a gene: 13. Per the germline V gene, CDR1 is SGDLS and CDR2 is YYNGEE. This CDR3 has 17 residues. The CDR3 DNA is TGTGCCAGCAGCACCCACCCCTTCCAGGGGGCGAATTCACCCCTCCACTTT. Protein: CASSTHPFQGANSPLHF.

This clonotype was counted at least ten times. The chain couples TRBV11-2 to TRBJ2-3; 7 bases are a match to TRBD1. Germline assignment: CDR1 SGHAT and CDR2 FQNNGV. The CDR3 runs 15 residues. V dropped 0 bases and J dropped 9; count of bases not matched to a gene: 9. DNA of the CDR3: TGTGCCAGCAGCTTAGATGCAGGGGGTAGGAGCACGCAGTATTTT. It is translated as CASSLDAGGRSTQYF.

This clonotype was detected a few times. The chain joins TRBV20-1 to TRBJ1-1, with D perhaps TRBD1 (5 bases). Germline values: CDR1 DFQATT, CDR2 SNEGSKA (reference sequence). This CDR3 is 13 amino acids long. The CDR3 nucleotides read TGCAGCGTTGAAGTAGGAGGGGCCACTGAAGCTTTCTTT. This encodes CSVEVGGATEAFF.

As concerns this clonotype: This may come from a read error, since a much larger clone is one base off. Because it lacks the conserved phenylalanine or tryptophan at the end, this CDR3 is likely a read error. The chain carries TRBV7-3 and TRBJ1-1, with a possible D match to TRBD1 (6 bases). Germline values: CDR1 SGHTA, CDR2 FQGTGA. The CDR3 has 14 amino acids. CDR3 residues: CASSHQGTNTEAFS. CDR3 coding DNA: TGCGCCAGCAGCCACCAGGGGACCAACACTGAAGCTTTCTCT.

The genes are TRBV24-1 and TRBJ2-1; 13 positions match TRBD2. The CDR3 contains 17 residues. Trimming took 3 bases from V and 2 from J; bases not matched to a gene: 3. In germline, CDR1 is KGHDR, CDR2 SFDVKD. This chain's CDR3 is CATSDRTSGSPYNEQFF. CDR3 nucleotides: TGTGCCACCAGTGATCGGACTAGCGGGAGTCCCTACAATGAGCAGTTCTTC.

This rearrangement joins TRBV7-2 to TRBJ1-2; D is ambiguous. The CDR3 length is 15 residues. Trimming took off 4 bases at V and 5 bases at J, with 17 bases between the two ends. CDR1 SGHTA and CDR2 FQGNSA come from the germline V gene. The CDR3 sequence: CASSSSDTQWYGYTF. The CDR3 coding sequence is TGTGCCAGCAGCTCCTCTGACACCCAATGGTATGGCTACACCTTC.

This clonotype was picked up a small number of times. V usage is TRBV20-1 and J usage is TRBJ1-2; 10 bases are a match to TRBD1. Trimming at V came to 0 bases and at J to 7 bases, leaving 8 bases not matched to a gene. Per the germline V gene, CDR1 is DFQATT and CDR2 is SNEGSKA (reference sequence). CDR3 length: 15 residues. As DNA, the CDR3 is TGCAGTGCTAGAGAGGGGGGGACAGGGGATGTTGGCTACACCTTC. Translation: CSAREGGTGDVGYTF.

The rearrangement joins TRBV15 to TRBJ2-7; 8 bases are shared with TRBD2. Germline-derived CDR1 and CDR2 are LNHNV and YYDKDF (reference sequence). CDR3 size: 14 residues. V dropped 0 bases and J dropped 5; count of bases not matched to a gene: 3. The CDR3 loop is CATSRDKGLDEQYF. The CDR3 coding sequence is TGTGCCACCAGCAGAGATAAGGGACTAGACGAGCAGTACTTC.

The V gene is TRBV29-1, the J gene TRBJ1-1, with D possibly matching TRBD1 (6 bases). Per the germline V gene, CDR1 is SQVTM and CDR2 is ANQGSEA. The V end was cut by 7 bases, the J end by 6 bases, with 15 bases between. CDR3 length: 12 amino acids. CDR3 in amino acids: CSGSRDTSEAFF. DNA for the CDR3: TGCAGCGGCTCACGGGACACTTCTGAAGCTTTCTTT. The full variable domain, in which reference TRBV29-1 and TRBJ1-1 provide the parts outside the CDR3, is SAVISQKPSRDICQRGTSLTIQCQVDSQVTMMFWYRQQPGQSLTLIATANQGSEATYESGFVIDKFPISRPNLTFSTLTVSNMSPEDSSIYLCSGSRDTSEAFFGQGTRLTVV.